Below, 16 T cell receptor beta chains from the same sample are listed, as sequenced in a study of T cell changes during pregnancy in multiple sclerosis. TCRdb's table, derived via immunoSEQ multiplex PCR, lists solely in-frame clones and lacks some. Here the sample spans about 28,000 clones, 89% being singletons. The sample consisted of CD4+ T cells from peripheral blood mononuclear cells, taken in the second trimester of pregnancy. Receptors originate from a female donor with multiple sclerosis, enrolled in a pregnancy study.

The chain has TRBV7-2 and TRBJ1-1, with 9 bases lining up with TRBD1. The CDR3 loop spans 14 amino acids. Germline CDR1 reads SGHTA; CDR2 reads FQGNSA. V was clipped by 5 bases and J by 8 bases; unmatched bases: 9. CDR3 amino acids: CASSAQHRGQEAFF. DNA of the CDR3: TGTGCCAGCAGCGCCCAGCACAGGGGGCAGGAAGCTTTCTTT.

This sequence joins TRBV28 and TRBJ1-2; possible D gene TRBD1, 5 bases. Per the germline V gene, CDR1 is MDHEN and CDR2 is SYDVKM. With 0 bases removed from V and 2 bases from J, the gap between germline ends came to 7 bases. The CDR3 runs 14 residues. CDR3 sequence reads: CASSLWGLNYGYTF. Written as DNA, the CDR3 is TGTGCCAGCAGTTTATGGGGACTGAACTATGGCTACACCTTC.

The chain has TRBV4-3 and TRBJ2-2; 9 bases match TRBD1. The CDR3 loop spans 15 amino acids. Trimming removed 9 bases from V and 3 bases from J; junction bases left unmatched: 8. CDR1 and CDR2 (germline): LGHNA, YSLEER. Written as DNA, the CDR3 is TGCGCCAGAAGACAGGGACAGGGCGACACCGGGGAGCTGTTTTTT. This codes for CARRQGQGDTGELFF.

The chain links TRBV7-2 to TRBJ1-2, with 7 bases that match TRBD1. The germline V gene encodes CDR1 SGHTA and CDR2 FQGNSA. After removal of 4 bases from V and 7 bases from J, the junction contained 9 bases not matched to a gene. This CDR3 is 14 amino acids long. The CDR3 bases are TGTGCCAGCAGCTCCGGGACAGCCACTCCTGGCTACACCTTC. Protein product: CASSSGTATPGYTF.

This chain's CDR3 is CSVVGAGGPQETQYF. In DNA, the CDR3 is TGCAGCGTTGTCGGGGCGGGGGGTCCCCAAGAGACCCAGTACTTC. The chain employs TRBV29-1 and TRBJ2-5, with 8 bases aligning to TRBD2. This CDR3 is 15 amino acids long. Germline-derived CDR1 and CDR2 are SQVTM and ANQGSEA. V shed 4 bases, J shed 1 base, and the junction held 8 bases outside the gene matches.

In this sample, this clone turned up once. This chain connects TRBV28 to TRBJ2-3, with 11 bases matching TRBD2. The V segment lost 3 bases and the J segment 8 bases; nucleotides outside the gene matches: 7. The CDR3 is made up of 15 amino acids. Germline values: CDR1 MDHEN, CDR2 SYDVKM. The DNA of the CDR3 is TGTGCCAGCAGTTTGCTAGCGGGGGGCCGGGGTACGCAGTATTTT. It translates to CASSLLAGGRGTQYF.

This rearrangement joins TRBV30 to TRBJ1-1; weak D call: TRBD1 (5 bases). Germline loops: CDR1 GTSNPN, CDR2 SVGIG (reference sequence). The germline V and J ends were trimmed by 7 bases and 0 bases, with 12 bases remaining between them. This CDR3 is 13 amino acids long. Here the CDR3 DNA reads TGTGCCTCGACAGAGACCATGAACACTGAAGCTTTCTTT. As protein: CASTETMNTEAFF. Variable domain in full (rest from reference TRBV30 and TRBJ1-1): SQTIHQWPATLVQPVGSPLSLECTVEGTSNPNLYWYRQAAGRGLQLLFYSVGIGQISSEVPQNLSASRPQDRQFILSSKKLLLSDSGFYLCASTETMNTEAFFGQGTRLTVV.

The chain is built from TRBV6-1 and TRBJ2-5; a possible D gene is TRBD2 (6 bases). V was trimmed by 8 bases and J by 3 bases, leaving 19 bases between them. Germline V gene data show CDR1 as MNHNS and CDR2 as SASEGT. The CDR3 has 15 residues. Written as DNA, the CDR3 is TGTGCCAGCGGCGGTCCGGGAGCGGAAAAAGAGACCCAGTACTTC. Residues: CASGGPGAEKETQYF.

This clone was seen a handful of times. This chain uses TRBV2 with TRBJ2-7; unclear D gene. From germline, CDR1 is SNHLY and CDR2 FYNNEI. This CDR3 is built from 13 residues. Trimming took 4 bases from V and 2 from J, leaving 9 bases between them. This CDR3 reads CASSVFRTYEQYF. CDR3 nucleotide sequence: TGTGCCAGCAGTGTATTCAGGACCTACGAGCAGTACTTC. Combining the CDR3 with reference TRBV2 and TRBJ2-7 gives the whole variable domain EPEVTQTPSHQVTQMGQEVILRCVPISNHLYFYWYRQILGQKVEFLVSFYNNEISEKSEIFDDQFSVERPDGSNFTLKIRSTKLEDSAMYFCASSVFRTYEQYFGPGTRLTVT.

The chain uses TRBV9 and TRBJ2-1; 10 nucleotides align to TRBD2. This CDR3 region has 17 residues. Trimming took 1 base from V and 5 from J; bases not matched to a gene: 9. Germline V gene lookup returns CDR1 SGDLS and CDR2 YYNGEE. CDR3 nucleotides: TGTGCCAGCAGCGTATCTGGCGGGCTAGCGGGGGACAATGAGCAGTTCTTC. It is translated as CASSVSGGLAGDNEQFF.

This chain joins TRBV10-3 and TRBJ2-3; 8 bases align to TRBD2. The length of the CDR3 is 13 residues. Germline V gene lookup returns CDR1 ENHRY and CDR2 SYGVKD. V gave up 9 bases and J gave up 2 bases; unmatched junction bases: 4. Here the CDR3 DNA reads TGTGCCATTCAGCGGGGGCCCACAGATACGCAGTATTTT. It translates to CAIQRGPTDTQYF.

This chain uses TRBV29-1 with TRBJ1-2; D may be TRBD1 (6 bases). Germline CDR1 reads SQVTM; CDR2 reads ANQGSEA. The V end lost 4 bases, the J end lost 8 bases, and 20 bases lay between the germline ends. CDR3 length equals 14 residues. CDR3 nucleotides: TGCAGCGTTGGGGGGCCTGGGCCAAGTACGGGCTACACCTTC. Translation: CSVGGPGPSTGYTF.

The chain employs TRBV27 and TRBJ2-4; the match to TRBD2 covers 7 bases. Looked up from germline, CDR1 is MNHEY and CDR2 is SMNVEV (reference sequence). J was trimmed by 3 bases and V by 0 bases; bases with no gene match: 5. The CDR3 spans 16 residues. The CDR3 reads CASSLSSGTVKNIQYF. In DNA form, the CDR3 reads TGTGCCAGCAGTTTATCGAGCGGGACTGTCAAAAACATTCAGTACTTC.

The chain joins TRBV28 to TRBJ2-5; possibly TRBD1 for D (8 bases). The germline V gene encodes CDR1 MDHEN and CDR2 SYDVKM. This CDR3 has 16 residues. V lost 7 bases and J lost 4, with 22 bases in between. The chain's CDR3 is CASKSRYNRGGETQYF. The CDR3 DNA reads TGTGCCAGCAAAAGCCGATACAACAGGGGGGGAGAGACCCAGTACTTC.

The rearrangement joins TRBV10-3 to TRBJ1-4; no definite D call. This CDR3 is built from 17 residues. V lost 0 bases and J 10 bases, leaving 21 bases between the germline ends. CDR1 and CDR2 from the germline V gene are ENHRY and SYGVKD. The CDR3 reads CAISESLSAGRWGKLFF. In DNA form, the CDR3 reads TGTGCCATCAGTGAGTCTCTTTCAGCCGGGAGGTGGGGAAAACTGTTTTTT.

This chain uses TRBV5-6 with TRBJ2-3; D unclear. V dropped 4 bases and J dropped 1 base, with 7 bases sitting between them. The CDR3 runs to 13 residues. The germline V gene encodes CDR1 SGHDT and CDR2 YYEEEE. CDR3 loop: CASSHGRTDTQYF. The CDR3 region has the DNA TGTGCCAGCAGCCACGGTCGCACAGATACGCAGTATTTT.